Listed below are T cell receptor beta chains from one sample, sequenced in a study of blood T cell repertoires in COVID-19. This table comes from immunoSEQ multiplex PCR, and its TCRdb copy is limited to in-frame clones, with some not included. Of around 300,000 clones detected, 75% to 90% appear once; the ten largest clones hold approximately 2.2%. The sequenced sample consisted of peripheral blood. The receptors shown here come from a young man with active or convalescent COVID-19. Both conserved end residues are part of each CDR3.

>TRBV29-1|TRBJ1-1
CSVSRDRQGPEAFF
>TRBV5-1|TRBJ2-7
CASSLAGGTISGEQYF
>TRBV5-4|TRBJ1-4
CASSIRTGSELFF
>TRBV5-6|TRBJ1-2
CASTPGRGYGYTF
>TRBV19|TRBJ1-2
CASSQRQGYGYTF
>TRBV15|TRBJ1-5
CATSRDRGYNQPQHF
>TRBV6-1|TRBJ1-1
CASSVQPGQGITEAFF
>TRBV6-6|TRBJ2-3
CASNTLGGGRDTQYF
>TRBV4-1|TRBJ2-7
CASSQAPNGYEQYF
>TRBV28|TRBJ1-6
CASSGPGQGPNKYNSPLHF
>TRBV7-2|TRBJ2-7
CASSPGGGIGAEQYF
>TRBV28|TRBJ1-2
CASSRDTGYGYTF
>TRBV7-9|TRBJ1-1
CASSLSHGTGGTEAFF
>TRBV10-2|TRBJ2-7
CASRDYSSSYEQYF
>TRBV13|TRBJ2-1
CASGGTSGGALIYNEQFF
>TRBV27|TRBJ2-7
CASSLSMGRPQDEQYF
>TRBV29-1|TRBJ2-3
CSALGLAGKRSITADTQYF
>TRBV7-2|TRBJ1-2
CASSFSFAVNYGYTF
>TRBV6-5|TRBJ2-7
CATKGTGDSYEQYF
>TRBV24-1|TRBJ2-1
CATLGGLYNEQFF
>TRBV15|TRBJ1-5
CATSRARPAGDSLNQPQHF
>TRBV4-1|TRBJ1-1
CASSQASGGANTEAFF
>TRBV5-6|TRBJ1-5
CASSKGTDSNQPQHF
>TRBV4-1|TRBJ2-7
CASSQDLAGGPVEQYF
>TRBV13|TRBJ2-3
CASSQSKLLDTQYF
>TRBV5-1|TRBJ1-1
CASNPDGGNTEAFF
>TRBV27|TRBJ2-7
CASSSRLAGLYEQYF
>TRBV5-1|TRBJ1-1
CASRRQGSVTEAFF
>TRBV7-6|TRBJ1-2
CASSFDDRGYGYTF
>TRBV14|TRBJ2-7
CASKPAGTSYYEQYF
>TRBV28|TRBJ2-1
CASSRLAGGRNEQFF
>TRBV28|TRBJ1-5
CASSLTNQPQHF
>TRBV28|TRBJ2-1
CASSLFQASEQFF
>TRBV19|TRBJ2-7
CASSIRTGPVYEQYF
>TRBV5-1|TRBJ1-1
CASSPDRGRVEAFF
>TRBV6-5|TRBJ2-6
CASSYSKSSGANVLTF
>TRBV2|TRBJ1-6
CASREDRGYNSPLHF
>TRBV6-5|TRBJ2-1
CASRLYSGGLNEQFF
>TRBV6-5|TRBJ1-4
CASSPGAETNEKLFF
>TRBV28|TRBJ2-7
CASSYNSYEQYF
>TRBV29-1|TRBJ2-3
CSGGRLAATDTQYF
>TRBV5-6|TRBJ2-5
CASSQGPGETQYF
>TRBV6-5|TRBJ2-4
CASSSGGVRAKNIQYF
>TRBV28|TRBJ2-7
CASSGRDREFYEQYF
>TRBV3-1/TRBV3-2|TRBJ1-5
CASSQEDRGPSNQPQHF
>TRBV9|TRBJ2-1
CASSVDTRDNEQFF
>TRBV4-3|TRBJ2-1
CASSQDVPRSIAYNEQFF
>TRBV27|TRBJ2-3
CASSLGTGARDTQYF
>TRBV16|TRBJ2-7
CASSPRQFFYEQYF
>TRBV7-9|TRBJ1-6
CASSLDTDSPLHF
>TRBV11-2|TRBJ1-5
CASSPEPGRAQHF
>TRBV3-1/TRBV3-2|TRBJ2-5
CASSQEGGAETQYF